The subject of this entry is one TCR beta chain. The data derive from a study of blood T cell repertoires in COVID-19. Study details: The study drew acute and convalescent COVID-19 samples from the United States, Italy and Spain. From T cells, B-cell-depleted T cells, or PBMCs came the material, which was cDNA or gDNA.

This CDR3 comprises 13 residues. V lost 6 bases, J lost 5 bases, and 13 bases lay in between. Produced via immunoSEQ multiplex PCR; TCRdb's table is partial and in-frame only. There are about 350,000 clones in the sample; around nine tenths occur only once, and roughly 6.6% lies in the top ten. The receptor comes from a woman between 65 and 79 years old with COVID-19, enrolled during active disease. The V gene is TRBV12-3 or TRBV12-4, the J gene TRBJ1-1; no clear D. Sequencing was performed on peripheral blood. As DNA, the CDR3 is TGTGCCAGCAGCTATTCAGGAAGAACTGAAGCTTTCTTT. Translated, it gives CASSYSGRTEAFF.